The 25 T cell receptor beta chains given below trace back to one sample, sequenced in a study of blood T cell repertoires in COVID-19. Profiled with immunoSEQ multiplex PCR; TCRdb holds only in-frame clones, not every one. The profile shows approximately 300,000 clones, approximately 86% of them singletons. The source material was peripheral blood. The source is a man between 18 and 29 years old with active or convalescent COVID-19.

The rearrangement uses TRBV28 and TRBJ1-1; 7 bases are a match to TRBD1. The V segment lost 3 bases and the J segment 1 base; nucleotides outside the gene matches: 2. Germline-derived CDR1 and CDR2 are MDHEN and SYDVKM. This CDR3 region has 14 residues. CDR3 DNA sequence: TGTGCCAGCAGTTTCTGGACAGGGAACACTGAAGCTTTCTTT. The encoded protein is CASSFWTGNTEAFF.

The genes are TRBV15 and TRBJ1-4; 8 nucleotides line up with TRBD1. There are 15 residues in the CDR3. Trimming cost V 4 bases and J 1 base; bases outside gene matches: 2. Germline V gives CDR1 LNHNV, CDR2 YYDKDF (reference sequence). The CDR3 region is CATSIDRGTNEKLFF. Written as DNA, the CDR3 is TGTGCCACCAGCATTGACAGGGGAACTAATGAAAAACTGTTTTTT.

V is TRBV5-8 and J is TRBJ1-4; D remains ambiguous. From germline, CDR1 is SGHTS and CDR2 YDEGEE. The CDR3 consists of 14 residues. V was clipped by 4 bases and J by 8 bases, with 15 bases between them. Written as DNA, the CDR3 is TGTGCCAGCAGCCGCGTCACTCTGTGGGAAAAACTGTTTTTT. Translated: CASSRVTLWEKLFF.

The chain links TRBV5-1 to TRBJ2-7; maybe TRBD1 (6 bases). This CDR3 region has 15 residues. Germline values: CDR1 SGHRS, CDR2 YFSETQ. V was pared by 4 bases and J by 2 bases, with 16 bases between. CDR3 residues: CASSRMTGAAYEQYF. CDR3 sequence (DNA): TGCGCCAGCAGCCGCATGACAGGCGCCGCCTACGAGCAGTACTTC.

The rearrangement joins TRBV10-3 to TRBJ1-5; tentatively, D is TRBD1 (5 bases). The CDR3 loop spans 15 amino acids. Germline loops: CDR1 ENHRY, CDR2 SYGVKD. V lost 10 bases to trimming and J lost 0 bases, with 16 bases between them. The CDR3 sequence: CATRQQENSNQPQHF. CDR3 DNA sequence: TGTGCCACCCGACAGCAAGAAAATAGCAATCAGCCCCAGCATTTT.

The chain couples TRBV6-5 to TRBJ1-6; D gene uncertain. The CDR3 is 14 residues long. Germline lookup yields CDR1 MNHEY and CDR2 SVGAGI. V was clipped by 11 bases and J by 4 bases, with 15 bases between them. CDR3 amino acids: CASTGLAYNSPLHF. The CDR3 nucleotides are TGTGCCTCCACGGGGTTAGCGTATAATTCACCCCTCCACTTT.

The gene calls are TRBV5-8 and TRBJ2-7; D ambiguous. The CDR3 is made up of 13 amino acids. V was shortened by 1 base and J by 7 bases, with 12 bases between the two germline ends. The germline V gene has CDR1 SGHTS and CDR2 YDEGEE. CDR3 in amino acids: CASSLKSRREQYF. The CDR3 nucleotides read TGTGCCAGCAGCTTGAAGTCCCGTCGGGAGCAGTACTTC.

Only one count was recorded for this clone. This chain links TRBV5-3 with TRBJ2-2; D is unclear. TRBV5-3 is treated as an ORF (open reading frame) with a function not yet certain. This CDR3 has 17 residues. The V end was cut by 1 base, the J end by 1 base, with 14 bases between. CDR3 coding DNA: TGTGCCAGAAGCTTGTTTCCGCACAGCCAGAACACCGGGGAGCTGTTTTTT. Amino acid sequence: CARSLFPHSQNTGELFF.

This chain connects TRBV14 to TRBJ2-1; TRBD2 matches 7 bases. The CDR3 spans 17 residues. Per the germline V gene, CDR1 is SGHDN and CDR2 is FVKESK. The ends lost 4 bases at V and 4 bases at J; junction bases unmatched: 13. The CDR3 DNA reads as TGTGCCAGCAGCCGCCCCCACGGGGGAGGGCGGTACAATGAGCAGTTCTTC. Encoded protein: CASSRPHGGGRYNEQFF.

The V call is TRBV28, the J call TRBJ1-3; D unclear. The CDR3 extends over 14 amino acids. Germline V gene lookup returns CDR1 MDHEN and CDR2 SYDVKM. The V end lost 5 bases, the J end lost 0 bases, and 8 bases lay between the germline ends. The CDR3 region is CASSDTSSGNTIYF. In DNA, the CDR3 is TGTGCCAGCAGTGACACGAGCTCTGGAAACACCATATATTTT.

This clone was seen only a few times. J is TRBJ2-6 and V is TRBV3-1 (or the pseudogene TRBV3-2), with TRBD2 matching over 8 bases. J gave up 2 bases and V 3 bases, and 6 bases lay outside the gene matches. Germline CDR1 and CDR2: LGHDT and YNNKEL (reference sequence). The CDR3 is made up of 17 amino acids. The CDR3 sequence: CASSHQTGGTGANVLTF. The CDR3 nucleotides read TGTGCCAGCAGCCACCAAACGGGGGGGACTGGGGCCAACGTCCTGACTTTC.

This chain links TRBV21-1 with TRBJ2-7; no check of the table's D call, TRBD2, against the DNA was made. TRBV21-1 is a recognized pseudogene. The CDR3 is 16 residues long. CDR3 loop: CASSKAWTSGGLAQYF. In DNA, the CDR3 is TGTGCCAGCAGCAAAGCCTGGACTAGCGGGGGGTTGGCGCAGTACTTC.

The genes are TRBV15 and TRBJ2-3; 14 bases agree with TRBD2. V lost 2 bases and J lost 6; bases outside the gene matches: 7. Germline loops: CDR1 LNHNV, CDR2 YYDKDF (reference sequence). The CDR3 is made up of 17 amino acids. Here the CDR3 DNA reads TGTGCCACCAGCAGACATAGACTAGCGGGAGGGCCGGATACGCAGTATTTT. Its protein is CATSRHRLAGGPDTQYF.

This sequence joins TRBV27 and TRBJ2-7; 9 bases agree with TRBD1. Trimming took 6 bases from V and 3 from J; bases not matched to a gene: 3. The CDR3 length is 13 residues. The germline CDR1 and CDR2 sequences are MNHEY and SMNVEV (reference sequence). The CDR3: CASSRQGDYEQYF. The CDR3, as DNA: TGTGCCAGCAGCCGACAGGGGGACTACGAGCAGTACTTC.

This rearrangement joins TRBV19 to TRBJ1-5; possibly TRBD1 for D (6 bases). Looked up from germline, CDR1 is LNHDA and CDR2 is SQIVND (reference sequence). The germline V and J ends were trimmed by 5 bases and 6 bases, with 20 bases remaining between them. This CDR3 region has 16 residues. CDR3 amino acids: CASSLWGPETGQPQHF. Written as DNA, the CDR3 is TGTGCCAGTAGTCTATGGGGGCCCGAAACGGGTCAGCCCCAGCATTTT.

As DNA, the CDR3 is TGTGCCAGCAGTTCCGGGACAGGCAGCGAAGCTTTCTTT. Amino acids: CASSSGTGSEAFF. The chain carries TRBV12-3 or TRBV12-4 and TRBJ1-1; 8 bases line up with TRBD1. Trimming at V came to 4 bases and at J to 8 bases, leaving 6 bases not matched to a gene. The CDR3 loop spans 13 amino acids.

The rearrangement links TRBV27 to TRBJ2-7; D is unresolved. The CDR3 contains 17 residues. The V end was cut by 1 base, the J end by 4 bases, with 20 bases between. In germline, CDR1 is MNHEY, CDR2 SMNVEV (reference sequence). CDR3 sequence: CASSLFYGPPQLYEQYF. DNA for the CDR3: TGTGCCAGCAGTTTATTTTATGGGCCTCCCCAGCTATACGAGCAGTACTTC.

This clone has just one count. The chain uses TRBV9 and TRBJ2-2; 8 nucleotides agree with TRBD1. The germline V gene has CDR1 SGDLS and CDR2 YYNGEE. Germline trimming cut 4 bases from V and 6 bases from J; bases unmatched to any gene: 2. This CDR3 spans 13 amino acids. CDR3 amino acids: CASSTGGSGELFF. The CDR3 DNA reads TGTGCCAGCAGCACAGGGGGGTCCGGGGAGCTGTTTTTT. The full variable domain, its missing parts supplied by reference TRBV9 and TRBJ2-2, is DSGVTQTPKHLITATGQRVTLRCSPRSGDLSVYWYQQSLDQGLQFLIQYYNGEERAKGNILERFSAQQFPDLHSELNLSSLELGDSALYFCASSTGGSGELFFGEGSRLTVL.

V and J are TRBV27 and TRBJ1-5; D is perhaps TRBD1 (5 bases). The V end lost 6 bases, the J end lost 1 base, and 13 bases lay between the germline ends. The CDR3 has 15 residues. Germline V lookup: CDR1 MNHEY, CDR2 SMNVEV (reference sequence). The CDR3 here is CASSPGGASNQPQHF. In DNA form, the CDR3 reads TGTGCCAGCAGCCCCGGAGGGGCGAGCAATCAGCCCCAGCATTTT.

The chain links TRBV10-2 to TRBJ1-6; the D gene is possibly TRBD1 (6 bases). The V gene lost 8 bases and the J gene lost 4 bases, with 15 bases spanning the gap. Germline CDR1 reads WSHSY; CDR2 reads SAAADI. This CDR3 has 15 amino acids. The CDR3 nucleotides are TGCGCCAGCGGATACAGGGACCCTTATAATTCACCCCTCCACTTT. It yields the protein CASGYRDPYNSPLHF.

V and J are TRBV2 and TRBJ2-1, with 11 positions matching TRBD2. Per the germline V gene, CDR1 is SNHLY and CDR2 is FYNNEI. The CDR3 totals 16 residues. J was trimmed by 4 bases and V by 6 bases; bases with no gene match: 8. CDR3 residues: CASRLTSGTSYNEQFF. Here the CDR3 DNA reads TGTGCCAGCAGGCTGACTAGCGGGACAAGTTACAATGAGCAGTTCTTC.

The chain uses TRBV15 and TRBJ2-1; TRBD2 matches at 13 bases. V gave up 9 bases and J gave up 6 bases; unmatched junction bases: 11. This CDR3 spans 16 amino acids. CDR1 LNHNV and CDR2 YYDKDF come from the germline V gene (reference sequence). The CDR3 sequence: CATELAGGLTGNEQFF. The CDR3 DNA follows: TGTGCCACAGAACTAGCGGGGGGGCTTACGGGCAATGAGCAGTTCTTC. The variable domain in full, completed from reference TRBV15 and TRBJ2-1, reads DAMVIQNPRYQVTQFGKPVTLSCSQTLNHNVMYWYQQKSSQAPKLLFHYYDKDFNNEADTPDNFQSRRPNTSFCFLDIRSPGLGDTAMYLCATELAGGLTGNEQFFGPGTRLTVL.

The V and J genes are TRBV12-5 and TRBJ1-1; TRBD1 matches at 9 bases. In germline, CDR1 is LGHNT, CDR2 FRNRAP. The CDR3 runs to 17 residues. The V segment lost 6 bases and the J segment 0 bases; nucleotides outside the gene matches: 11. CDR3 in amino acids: CASGLRDRGVMNTEAFF. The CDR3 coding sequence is TGTGCTAGTGGCCTCCGCGACAGGGGGGTCATGAACACTGAAGCTTTCTTT.

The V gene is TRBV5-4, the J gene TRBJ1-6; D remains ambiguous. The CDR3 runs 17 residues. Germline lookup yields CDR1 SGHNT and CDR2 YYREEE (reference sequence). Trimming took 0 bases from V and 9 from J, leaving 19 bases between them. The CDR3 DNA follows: TGTGCCAGCAGCTTGGACGCGGTCCAACTCCTAGGTTCACCCCTCCACTTT. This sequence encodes CASSLDAVQLLGSPLHF.

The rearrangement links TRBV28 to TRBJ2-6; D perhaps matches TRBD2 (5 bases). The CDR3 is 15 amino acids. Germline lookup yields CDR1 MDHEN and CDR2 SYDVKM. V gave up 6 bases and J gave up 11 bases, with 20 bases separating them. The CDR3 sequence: CASRPLRGLEDVLTF. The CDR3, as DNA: TGTGCCAGCAGGCCCCTAAGAGGGTTAGAGGACGTCCTGACTTTC. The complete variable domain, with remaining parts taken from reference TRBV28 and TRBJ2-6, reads DVKVTQSSRYLVKRTGEKVFLECVQDMDHENMFWYRQDPGLGLRLIYFSYDVKMKEKGDIPEGYSVSREKKERFSLILESASTNQTSMYLCASRPLRGLEDVLTFGAGSRLTVL.